This T cell receptor beta chain was identified during a study of blood T cell repertoires in COVID-19. Study-wide context: Researchers got acute and convalescent COVID-19 samples from the United States, Italy and Spain. The analysed material was cDNA or gDNA that came from T cells, B-cell-depleted T cells, or PBMCs.

The CDR3 covers 15 residues. Per the germline V gene, CDR1 is MNHEY and CDR2 is SVGAGI. After removal of 2 bases from V and 2 bases from J, the junction contained 2 bases not matched to a gene. How the authors handled the data: Amplification of reference gene primers provided the estimated nucleated cell counts. TCRdb's copy holds only in-frame clones and misses some; the assay was immunoSEQ multiplex PCR. V and J calls plus clone size are reproduced from that table; the DNA served to infer D and trimming. The sample has some 170,000 clones; roughly 90% are singletons. Sequencing was performed on peripheral blood. This clonotype was obtained from a woman aged 50 to 60 with acute or convalescent COVID-19. The chain employs TRBV6-5 and TRBJ1-4, with 7 bases identical to TRBD1. CDR3 in amino acids: CASSYTTGTNEKLFF. In DNA, the CDR3 is TGTGCCAGCAGTTACACGACAGGGACTAATGAAAAACTGTTTTTT.